The clone carrying this T cell receptor beta chain was seen a single time. What it binds is unknown. This entry belongs to a study of T cell responses to AZD1222 COVID-19 vaccine. Overall study results and limits: The donors showed a predominance of white British ancestry and of females, with possible underestimation of clonal diversity. Two AZD1222 administrations were followed by greater Spike-specific TCR breadth and depth.

The repertoire was sequenced with immunoSEQ multiplex PCR; TCRdb's copy has only in-frame clones and lacks some. The table includes approximately 200,000 clones, 90% to 95% detected once. Sequenced here: peripheral blood, sampled 28 days after the second dose of the MenACWY control vaccine. This clonotype was obtained from an adult who received the MenACWY meningococcal vaccine as a control.

The CDR3 loop reads CASSGGTVYEQYF. As DNA, the CDR3 is TGTGCCAGCAGCGGCGGGACAGTCTACGAGCAGTACTTC. The chain combines TRBV7-9 with TRBJ2-7; tentative D call: TRBD1 (7 bases). This CDR3 is built from 13 residues. The V and J ends lost 5 bases and 3 bases respectively, with 11 bases between them. Germline V gives CDR1 SEHNR, CDR2 FQNEAQ (reference sequence).